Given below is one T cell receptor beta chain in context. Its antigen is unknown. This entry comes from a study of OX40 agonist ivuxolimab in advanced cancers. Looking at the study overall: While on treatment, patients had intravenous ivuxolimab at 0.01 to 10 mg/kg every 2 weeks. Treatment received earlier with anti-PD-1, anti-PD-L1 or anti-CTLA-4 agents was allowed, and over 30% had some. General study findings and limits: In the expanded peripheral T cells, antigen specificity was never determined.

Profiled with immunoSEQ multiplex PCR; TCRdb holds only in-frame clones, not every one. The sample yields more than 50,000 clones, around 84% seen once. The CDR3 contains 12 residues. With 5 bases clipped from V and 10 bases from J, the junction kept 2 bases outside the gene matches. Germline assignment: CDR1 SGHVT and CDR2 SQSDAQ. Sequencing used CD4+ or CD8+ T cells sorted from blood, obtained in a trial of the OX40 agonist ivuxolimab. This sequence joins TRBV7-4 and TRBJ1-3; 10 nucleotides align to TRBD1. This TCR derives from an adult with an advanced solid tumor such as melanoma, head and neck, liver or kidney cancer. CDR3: CASSQGQGTIYF. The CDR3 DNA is TGTGCCAGCAGCCAGGGACAGGGGACCATATATTTT. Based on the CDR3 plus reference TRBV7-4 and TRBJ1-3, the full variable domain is GAGVSQSPRYKVAKRGRDVALRCDSISGHVTLYWYRQTLGQGSEVLTYSQSDAQRDKSGRPSGRFSAERPERSVSTLKIQRTEQGDSAVYLCASSQGQGTIYFGEGSWLTVV.